This TCR beta chain was sequenced during a study of blood T cell repertoires in COVID-19. Some clones are missing from TCRdb's copy, which holds only in-frame ones; the method was immunoSEQ multiplex PCR. Of about 160,000 clones listed, 84% are singletons. This CDR3 is 15 amino acids long. CDR1 SNHLY and CDR2 FYNNEI come from the germline V gene. V lost 6 bases, J lost 4 bases, and 10 bases stayed unmatched. This TCR was recovered from a man aged 45-65 years who had recovered from COVID-19. Sequenced sample: PBMCs or T cells enriched from blood (not recorded which). The rearrangement links TRBV2 to TRBJ1-2, with TRBD1 matching 8 bases. The CDR3, as DNA: TGTGCCAGCAGGGGCCCAACGACAGGGGTCTATGGCTACACCTTC. This encodes CASRGPTTGVYGYTF.